This T cell receptor (beta chain) was captured by sequencing in a study of cytomegalovirus exposure and HLA in healthy donors. Study observations and caveats: Sequencing likely produced, as an artifact, a cluster of highly shared sequence variants. Using the classifier, cytomegalovirus status was reportedly diagnosed with high specificity and sensitivity. Confirmation in vitro established that a few CMV-associated chains were specific for CMV antigens.

60 Vbeta and 13 Jbeta primers were used in PCR. Assay: immunoSEQ multiplex PCR; the TCRdb copy retains only in-frame clones and omits some. The sample contains 150,000 to 200,000 clones, almost 80% of which appear only once. On this clone itself: Its antigen is unknown.

The CDR3 totals 15 residues. With 0 bases clipped from V and 0 bases from J, the junction kept 2 bases outside the gene matches. In germline, CDR1 is MNHEY, CDR2 SMNVEV (reference sequence). Healthy bone marrow donors formed the donor group. Sample: PBMCs. The rearrangement joins TRBV27 to TRBJ2-7; the match to TRBD1 covers 7 bases. This TCR was sampled from a man between 18 and 29 years old in good health and CMV-seropositive. This CDR3 is CASSLSGDSSYEQYF. The CDR3 DNA is TGTGCCAGCAGTTTATCGGGGGACAGCTCCTACGAGCAGTACTTC.